This is a list of T cell receptor beta chains from one sample in a study of blood T cell repertoires in COVID-19. The repertoire was sequenced with immunoSEQ multiplex PCR; TCRdb's copy has only in-frame clones and lacks some. The sample has around 170,000 clones, about 85% seen once. Source material: peripheral blood. The receptors here all came from a man aged 60-69 years with acute or convalescent COVID-19. CDR3s include the opening cysteine and the closing phenylalanine or tryptophan. Each record gives: V gene, clone size, J gene, D gene, CDR3 protein, CDR3 DNA. The D gene is left open where the match is weak. Clone size is shown for a subset of rows, as once, few, many or a class of expanded clone.

V: TRBV12-3/TRBV12-4; size: once; J: TRBJ1-5; D: -; CDR3: CASSLGGSMAQHF; DNA: TGTGCCAGCAGCTTAGGAGGTTCAATGGCCCAGCATTTT
V: TRBV7-2; size: -; J: TRBJ2-3; D: -; CDR3: CASTLSLVRDTQYF; DNA: TGTGCCAGCACCCTAAGTCTGGTCCGGGATACGCAGTATTTT
V: TRBV9; size: -; J: TRBJ2-3; D: TRBD1; CDR3: CASSPQGQISTDTQYF; DNA: TGTGCCAGCAGCCCCCAGGGACAGATCTCCACAGATACGCAGTATTTT
V: TRBV9; size: once; J: TRBJ2-1; D: TRBD1; CDR3: CASSVNRGGQFF; DNA: TGTGCCAGCAGCGTCAACAGGGGTGGGCAGTTCTTC
V: TRBV4-1; size: -; J: TRBJ1-2; D: -; CDR3: CASSLEQGPLGYGYTF; DNA: TGCGCCAGCAGCCTGGAACAGGGCCCGCTGGGCTATGGCTACACCTTC
V: TRBV4-1; size: -; J: TRBJ2-7; D: TRBD2; CDR3: CASSQKASLAGVYEQYF; DNA: TGCGCCAGCAGCCAAAAAGCCTCCCTAGCGGGAGTGTACGAGCAGTACTTC
V: TRBV30; size: -; J: TRBJ1-6; D: TRBD1; CDR3: CAWGPTGTSPLHF; DNA: TGTGCCTGGGGACCGACAGGGACCTCCCCCCTCCACTTT
V: TRBV3-1/TRBV3-2; size: few; J: TRBJ1-2; D: TRBD1; CDR3: CASSPFTGGNYGYTF; DNA: TGTGCCAGCAGCCCCTTTACAGGGGGCAACTATGGCTACACCTTC
V: TRBV27; size: -; J: TRBJ1-4; D: -; CDR3: CASSSLDRGEKLFF; DNA: TGTGCCAGCAGTTCGCTGGACCGGGGGGAAAAACTGTTTTTT
V: TRBV10-3; size: -; J: TRBJ1-2; D: -; CDR3: CAITAGSNYGYTF; DNA: TGTGCCATCACCGCCGGGAGCAACTATGGCTACACCTTC
V: TRBV11-2; size: -; J: TRBJ1-2; D: -; CDR3: CASSLAGGRTNYGYTF; DNA: TGTGCCAGCAGCTTAGCAGGAGGAAGGACTAACTATGGCTACACCTTC
V: TRBV5-6; size: -; J: TRBJ1-2; D: TRBD1; CDR3: CASSPGTGANYGYTF; DNA: TGTGCCAGCAGCCCTGGGACAGGGGCCAACTATGGCTACACCTTC
V: TRBV19; size: -; J: TRBJ2-3; D: -; CDR3: CASHGLYSTDTQYF; DNA: TGTGCCAGCCACGGACTCTATAGCACAGATACGCAGTATTTT